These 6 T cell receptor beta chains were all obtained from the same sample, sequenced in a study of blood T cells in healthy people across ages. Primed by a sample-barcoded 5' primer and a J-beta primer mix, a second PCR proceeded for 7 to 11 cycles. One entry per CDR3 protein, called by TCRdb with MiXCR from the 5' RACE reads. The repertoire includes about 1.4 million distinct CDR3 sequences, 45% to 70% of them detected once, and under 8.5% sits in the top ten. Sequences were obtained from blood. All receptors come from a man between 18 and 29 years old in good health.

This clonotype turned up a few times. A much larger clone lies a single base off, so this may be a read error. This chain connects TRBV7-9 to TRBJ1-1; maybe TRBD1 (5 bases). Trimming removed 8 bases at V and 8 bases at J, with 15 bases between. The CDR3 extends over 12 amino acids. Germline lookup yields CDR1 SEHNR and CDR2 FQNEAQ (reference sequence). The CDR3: CASRRDLGEAFF. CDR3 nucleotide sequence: TGTGCCAGCCGCCGGGACCTCGGAGAAGCTTTCTTT.

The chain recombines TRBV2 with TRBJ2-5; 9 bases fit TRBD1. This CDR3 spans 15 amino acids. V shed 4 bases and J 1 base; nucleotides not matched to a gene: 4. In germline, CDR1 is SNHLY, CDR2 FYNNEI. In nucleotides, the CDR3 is TGTGCCAGCAGTGGGCGGACAGGGGCCCAAGAGACCCAGTACTTC. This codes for CASSGRTGAQETQYF. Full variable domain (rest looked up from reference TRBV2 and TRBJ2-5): EPEVTQTPSHQVTQMGQEVILRCVPISNHLYFYWYRQILGQKVEFLVSFYNNEISEKSEIFDDQFSVERPDGSNFTLKIRSTKLEDSAMYFCASSGRTGAQETQYFGPGTRLLVL.

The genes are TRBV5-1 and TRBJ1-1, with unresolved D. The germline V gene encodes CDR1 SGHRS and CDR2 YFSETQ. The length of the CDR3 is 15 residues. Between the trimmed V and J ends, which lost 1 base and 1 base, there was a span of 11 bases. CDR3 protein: CASSLFTRTNTEAFF. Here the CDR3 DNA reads TGCGCCAGCAGCTTGTTCACCAGAACGAACACTGAAGCTTTCTTT.

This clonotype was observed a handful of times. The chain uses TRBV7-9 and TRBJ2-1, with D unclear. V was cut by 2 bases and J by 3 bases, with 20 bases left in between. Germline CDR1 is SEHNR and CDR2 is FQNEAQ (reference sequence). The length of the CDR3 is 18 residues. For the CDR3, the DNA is TGTGCCAGCAGCTTATCCTCCAGATACCTACCAGTCTACAATGAGCAGTTCTTC. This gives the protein CASSLSSRYLPVYNEQFF.

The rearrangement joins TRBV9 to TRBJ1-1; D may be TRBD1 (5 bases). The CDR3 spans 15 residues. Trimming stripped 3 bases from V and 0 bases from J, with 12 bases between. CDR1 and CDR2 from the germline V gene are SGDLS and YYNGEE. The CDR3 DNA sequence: TGTGCCAGCAGCGAGGGGACGGCAATGAACACTGAAGCTTTCTTT. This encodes CASSEGTAMNTEAFF.

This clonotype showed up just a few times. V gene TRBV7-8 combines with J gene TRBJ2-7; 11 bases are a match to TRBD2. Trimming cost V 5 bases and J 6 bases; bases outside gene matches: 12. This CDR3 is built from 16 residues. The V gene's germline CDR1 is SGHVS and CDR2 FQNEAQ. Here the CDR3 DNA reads TGTGCCAGCAGCCCGGACTCGCCTAGCGGGAGGAGCGAGCAGTACTTC. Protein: CASSPDSPSGRSEQYF.